Below, one T cell receptor (beta chain) is given with its context. The antigen is not known. The sample belongs to a study of beta chain features in type 1 diabetes. Overall study results and limits: Insertions at VDJ junctions were less frequent in type 1 diabetes patients. These patients also deleted more nucleotides at the same junctions. TCRB CDR3 length was moderately but significantly reduced in all four CD4+ subsets of Type 1 diabetes patients.

Expressed TCRB transcripts were sequenced after all isolated RNA was converted to cDNA. TCRdb's table, derived via immunoSEQ multiplex PCR, lists solely in-frame clones and lacks some. The sample has around 160,000 clones, roughly 65% seen once; the top ten hold roughly 0.095%. The CDR3 length is 15 residues. CDR1 SGHTA and CDR2 FQGNSA come from the germline V gene. The ends were cut back, 5 bases at V and 0 bases at J, with 12 bases in the middle. This rearrangement joins TRBV7-2 to TRBJ2-3; a weak D match, TRBD1 (5 bases). This clonotype originated in a man in his thirties or forties with type 1 diabetes. The specimen was naive CD4+ T cells from blood. The CDR3 reads CASSGRQTSTDTQYF. For the CDR3, the DNA is TGTGCCAGCAGCGGTCGACAGACTAGCACAGATACGCAGTATTTT.